This T cell receptor beta chain originates from a study of neurological immune-mediated disorders. Study-wide results and caveats: When the repertoires were sorted by phylogenetic grouping, those of 18 of 34 multiple sclerosis patients ended up in one related-CDR3 cluster, a possible signature.

This clonotype was seen ten or more times. Its specificity is unknown. One junction end disagrees with the germline gene, perhaps due to a read error. Every sequencing run produced over 160 million TCR-beta sequences, and the sequences from any one run covered 15-18 subjects. TCRdb itself ran the 5' RACE reads through MiXCR, one entry per CDR3 protein. The profile shows about 66,000 distinct CDR3 sequences, 4% to 6% of them singletons. This CDR3 has 13 amino acids. The germline V gene encodes CDR1 SGHRS and CDR2 YFSETQ. The chain carries TRBV5-1 and TRBJ1-6; 8 bases fit TRBD1. The sequence derives from a woman under 40 with multiple sclerosis. Sequencing was performed on PBMCs. The CDR3 nucleotides are TGCGCCAGCAGCCCGCAGGGGGCTTCACCCCTCAACTTT. Protein: CASSPQGASPLNF.